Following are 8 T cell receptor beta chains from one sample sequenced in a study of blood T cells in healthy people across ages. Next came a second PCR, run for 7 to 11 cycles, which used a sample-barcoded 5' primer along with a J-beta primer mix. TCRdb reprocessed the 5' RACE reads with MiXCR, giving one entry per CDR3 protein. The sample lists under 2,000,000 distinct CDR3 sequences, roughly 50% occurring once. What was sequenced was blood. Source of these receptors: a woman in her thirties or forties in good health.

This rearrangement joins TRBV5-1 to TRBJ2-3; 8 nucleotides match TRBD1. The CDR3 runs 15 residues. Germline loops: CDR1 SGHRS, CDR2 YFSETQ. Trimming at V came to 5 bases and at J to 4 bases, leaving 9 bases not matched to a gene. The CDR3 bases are TGCGCCAGCAGGGGGCAGGGGGCTGCGTCAGATACGCAGTATTTT. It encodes CASRGQGAASDTQYF.

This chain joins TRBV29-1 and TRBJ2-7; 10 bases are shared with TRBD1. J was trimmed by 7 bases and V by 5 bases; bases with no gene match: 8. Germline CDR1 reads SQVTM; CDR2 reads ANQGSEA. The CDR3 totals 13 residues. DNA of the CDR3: TGCAGCGTTCGGACAGGGGGTTACAATGAGCAGTACTTC. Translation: CSVRTGGYNEQYF.

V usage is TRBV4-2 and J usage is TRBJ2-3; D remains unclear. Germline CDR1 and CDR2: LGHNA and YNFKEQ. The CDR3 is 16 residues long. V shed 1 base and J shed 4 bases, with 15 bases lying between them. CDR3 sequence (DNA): TGTGCCAGCAGCCAAGTTGACGGAGCTGATTCAGATACGCAGTATTTT. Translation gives CASSQVDGADSDTQYF.

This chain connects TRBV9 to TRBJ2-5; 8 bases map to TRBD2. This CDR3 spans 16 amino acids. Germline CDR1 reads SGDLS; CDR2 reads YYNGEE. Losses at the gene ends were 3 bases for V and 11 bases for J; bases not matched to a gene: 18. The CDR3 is CASSAQGLGLSDEQYF. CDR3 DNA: TGTGCCAGCAGCGCCCAGGGACTAGGGTTGTCCGATGAGCAGTACTTC.

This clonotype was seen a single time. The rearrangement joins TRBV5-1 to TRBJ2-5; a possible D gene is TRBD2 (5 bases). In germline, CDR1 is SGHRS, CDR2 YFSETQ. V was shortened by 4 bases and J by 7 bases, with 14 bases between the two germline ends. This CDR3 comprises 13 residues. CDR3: CASSPTNEGTQYF. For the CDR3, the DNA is TGCGCCAGCAGCCCGACCAACGAGGGGACCCAGTACTTC.

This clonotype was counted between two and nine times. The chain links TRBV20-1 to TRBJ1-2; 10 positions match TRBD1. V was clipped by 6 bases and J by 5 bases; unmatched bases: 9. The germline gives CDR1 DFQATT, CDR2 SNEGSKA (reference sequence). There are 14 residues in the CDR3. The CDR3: CSAGQGGTEYGYTF. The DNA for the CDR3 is TGCAGTGCCGGACAGGGGGGTACGGAGTATGGCTACACCTTC.

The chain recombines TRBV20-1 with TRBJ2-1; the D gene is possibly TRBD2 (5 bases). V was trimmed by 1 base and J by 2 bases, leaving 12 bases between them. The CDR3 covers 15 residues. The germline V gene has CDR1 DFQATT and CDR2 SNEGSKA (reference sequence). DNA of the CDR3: TGCAGTGCTAGAGGTCGGACGGGGACCTACAATGAGCAGTTCTTC. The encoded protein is CSARGRTGTYNEQFF.

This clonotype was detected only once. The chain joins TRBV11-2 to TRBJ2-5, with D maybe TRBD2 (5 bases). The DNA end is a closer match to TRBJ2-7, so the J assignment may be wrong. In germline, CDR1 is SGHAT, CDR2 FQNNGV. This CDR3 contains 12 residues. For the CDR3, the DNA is TGTGCCAGCCTTTCCCCGGGGTACGAGCAGTACTTC. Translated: CASLSPGYEQYF.